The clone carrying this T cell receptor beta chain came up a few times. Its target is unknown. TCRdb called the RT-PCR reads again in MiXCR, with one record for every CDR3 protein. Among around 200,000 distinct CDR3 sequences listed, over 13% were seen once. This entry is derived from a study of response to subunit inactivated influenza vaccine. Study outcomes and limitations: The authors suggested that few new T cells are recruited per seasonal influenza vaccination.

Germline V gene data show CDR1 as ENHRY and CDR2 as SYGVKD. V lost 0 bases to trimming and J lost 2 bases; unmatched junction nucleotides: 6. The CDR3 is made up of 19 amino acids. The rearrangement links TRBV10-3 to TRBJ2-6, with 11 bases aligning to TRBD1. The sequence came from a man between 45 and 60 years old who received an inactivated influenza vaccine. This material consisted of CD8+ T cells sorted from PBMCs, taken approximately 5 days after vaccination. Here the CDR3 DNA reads TGTGCCATCAGTGAGTCCTCCGGGACAGGGGGTACTGGGGCCAACGTCCTGACTTTC. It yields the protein CAISESSGTGGTGANVLTF.